This T cell receptor (beta chain) was retrieved from a study of blood T cells in healthy people across ages. V lost 1 base, J lost 0 bases, and 6 bases lay in between. The germline gives CDR1 SQVTM, CDR2 ANQGSEA. This CDR3 has 13 residues. It was with a sample-barcoded 5' primer and a J-beta primer mix that a second PCR of roughly 7 to 12 cycles was run. Each cDNA molecule was tagged by a template-switch adaptor with 12 random nucleotides. Via MiXCR, TCRdb re-called the 5' RACE reads, giving one row per CDR3 protein. The sample carries more than 650,000 distinct CDR3 sequences, about 24% recorded once. In this sample, this clonotype turned up many times.

Sequenced material: blood. The chain couples TRBV29-1 to TRBJ1-2; possibly TRBD1 for D (5 bases). The sequence derives from a man in his 70s in good health. The CDR3 DNA reads TGCAGCGTTGAAGGCAGGGCTAACTATGGCTACACCTTC. Its protein product is CSVEGRANYGYTF.